The clone carrying this T cell receptor beta chain appeared once. Under the authors' procedure: Amplified reference gene primers provided the basis for estimating nucleated cell counts. Assay: immunoSEQ multiplex PCR; the TCRdb copy retains only in-frame clones and omits some. The V and J calls and clone size come from that table; D and trimming were worked out from the DNA. The sample shows 150,000 or so clones, 60% to 80% of them seen only once. Germline V gene data show CDR1 as LGHDT and CDR2 as YNNKEL (reference sequence). With 4 bases clipped from V and 7 bases from J, the junction kept 10 bases outside the gene matches. There are 15 residues in the CDR3. The data are from a study of blood T cell repertoires in COVID-19. Study-wide background: Sites in the United States, Italy and Spain provided acute and convalescent COVID-19 samples. Sources were T cells, B-cell-depleted T cells, or PBMCs; the material itself was cDNA or gDNA.

The sample taken for sequencing was peripheral blood. This clonotype originated in a woman between 65 and 79 years old with acute or convalescent COVID-19. This sequence joins TRBV3-1 (or the pseudogene TRBV3-2) and TRBJ2-1; 7 bases agree with TRBD2. CDR3 nucleotides: TGTGCCAGCAGCCTCCTGGGGGGGTGGGGGAATGAGCAGTTCTTC. Its translation is CASSLLGGWGNEQFF.